This TCR beta chain was identified during a study of regulatory and conventional T cells in RAG deficiency. Study conclusions and caveats: Shannon entropy was markedly lower and Simpson indices higher in RAG-deficient patients than control T-cell subsets. Omenn patients showed >85% Treg-Tconv overlap and shorter CDR3 lengths.

This clone was counted a few times. Its antigen is as yet unknown. Sequencing was performed with immunoSEQ multiplex PCR; in TCRdb, only in-frame clones are kept and a portion is missing. The sample contains 34,000 or so clones, about nine tenths of which appear only once. V gave up 3 bases and J gave up 2 bases, with 11 bases separating them. The CDR3 sequence is 14 residues long. CDR1 is GTSNPN and CDR2 is SVGIG in the germline V gene (reference sequence). These data are also associated with another study on regulatory T cells. From that second work: The primer mix had 52 TRBV and 13 TRBJ primers. Skewed V and J usage and few unique V-J pairs marked patient repertoires, most in Tregs.

The V gene is TRBV30, the J gene TRBJ2-1; perhaps TRBD2 as D (5 bases). This receptor was identified in a human donor in good health. Sequenced material: CD8+ T cells sorted from blood. In nucleotides, the CDR3 is TGTGCCTGGAGATCCGGGGATGCCTACAATGAGCAGTTCTTC. Its translation: CAWRSGDAYNEQFF.